The 19 T cell receptor beta chains in this list originate from one sample, sequenced in a study of T cell responses to AZD1222 COVID-19 vaccine. Profiled with immunoSEQ multiplex PCR; TCRdb holds only in-frame clones, not every one. The sample has 110,000 to 150,000 clones, roughly nine tenths seen once. The sequenced sample was peripheral blood, obtained on day 0 of AZD1222 vaccination. The source of these receptors is an adult in good health.

V gene TRBV7-8 combines with J gene TRBJ2-2, with D uncertain. Germline V gene data show CDR1 as SGHVS and CDR2 as FQNEAQ. CDR3 length: 16 residues. Trimming pared 3 bases from V and 6 bases from J, leaving 17 bases between. The CDR3 spells CASSFRVQLSPGELFF. Here the CDR3 DNA reads TGTGCCAGCAGCTTTCGCGTGCAGCTTTCCCCCGGGGAGCTGTTTTTT.

CDR3: CASSIRVREKLFF. CDR3 DNA sequence: TGTGCCAGCAGTATTAGGGTACGGGAAAAACTGTTTTTT. The rearrangement links TRBV28 to TRBJ1-4; no clear D gene. V was trimmed by 5 bases and J by 8 bases, leaving 12 bases between them. CDR1 and CDR2 (germline): MDHEN, SYDVKM. The CDR3 spans 13 residues.

The V and J genes are TRBV3-1 (or the pseudogene TRBV3-2) and TRBJ1-5, with 7 positions matching TRBD1. Germline V CDR1 and CDR2: LGHDT, YNNKEL (reference sequence). The trim removed 5 bases at V and 6 bases at J, leaving 10 bases unmatched. The CDR3 spans 15 residues. The CDR3 region is CASSSGLQGTQPQHF. The DNA of the CDR3 is TGTGCCAGCAGCTCGGGATTACAGGGGACTCAGCCCCAGCATTTT.

The chain couples TRBV27 to TRBJ2-7; TRBD2 aligns across 11 bases. Germline CDR1 and CDR2: MNHEY and SMNVEV (reference sequence). Losses at the gene ends were 5 bases for V and 2 bases for J; bases not matched to a gene: 8. The CDR3 extends over 16 amino acids. CDR3: CASSRNSGRGAYEQYF. CDR3 DNA: TGTGCCAGCAGTCGAAATAGCGGGAGGGGAGCCTACGAGCAGTACTTC.

This clone was seen only a few times. This chain joins TRBV19 and TRBJ2-1; 7 bases map to TRBD2. The germline CDR1 and CDR2 sequences are LNHDA and SQIVND (reference sequence). CDR3 length equals 14 residues. J lost 4 bases, V lost 7 bases, and 7 bases had no gene match. The CDR3 nucleotides are TGTGCCAGTACAGCGGCTAGCGGATACAATGAGCAGTTCTTC. This gives the protein CASTAASGYNEQFF. Using reference TRBV19 and TRBJ2-1 for the parts outside the CDR3, the full variable domain is DGGITQSPKYLFRKEGQNVTLSCEQNLNHDAMYWYRQDPGQGLRLIYYSQIVNDFQKGDIAEGYSVSREKKESFPLTVTSAQKNPTAFYLCASTAASGYNEQFFGPGTRLTVL.

The genes are TRBV6-1 and TRBJ2-1, with 9 bases aligning to TRBD1. The CDR3 runs 15 residues. CDR1 and CDR2 (germline): MNHNS, SASEGT. Losses at the gene ends were 1 base for V and 8 bases for J; bases not matched to a gene: 6. This CDR3 reads CASSEGDRVLDEQFF. In DNA form, the CDR3 reads TGTGCCAGCAGTGAAGGGGACAGGGTTTTGGATGAGCAGTTCTTC.

The chain employs TRBV27 and TRBJ1-5; D unclear. V lost 3 bases and J lost 6, with 6 bases in between. The CDR3 totals 12 residues. Looked up from germline, CDR1 is MNHEY and CDR2 is SMNVEV (reference sequence). The CDR3 sequence is CASSFFGQPQHF. DNA for the CDR3: TGTGCCAGCAGTTTTTTCGGTCAGCCCCAGCATTTT.

The chain couples TRBV7-2 to TRBJ1-2; D remains unclear. This CDR3 region has 15 residues. Trimming took off 4 bases at V and 2 bases at J, with 14 bases between the two ends. Germline V gene sequence: CDR1 SGHTA, CDR2 FQGNSA. The chain's CDR3 is CASSSNLGGNYGYTF. As DNA, the CDR3 is TGTGCCAGCAGCTCAAACCTCGGAGGCAACTATGGCTACACCTTC.

The CDR3 here is CASSLNRLAGASSGLYEQYF. The CDR3 DNA reads TGCGCCAGCAGCTTAAATCGACTAGCGGGAGCCTCGTCTGGGCTCTACGAGCAGTACTTC. The gene calls are TRBV5-1 and TRBJ2-7; 12 nucleotides line up with TRBD2. The CDR3 is made up of 20 amino acids. Trimming at V came to 2 bases and at J to 3 bases, leaving 18 bases not matched to a gene. Germline assignment: CDR1 SGHRS and CDR2 YFSETQ.

The rearrangement uses TRBV28 and TRBJ2-6, with a tentative D call TRBD2 (7 bases). The CDR3 is 15 amino acids. V lost 3 bases and J 4 bases, leaving 10 bases between the germline ends. The germline V gene encodes CDR1 MDHEN and CDR2 SYDVKM. CDR3 protein: CASSLGGAGANVLTF. The DNA for the CDR3 is TGTGCCAGCAGTTTGGGGGGGGCCGGGGCCAACGTCCTGACTTTC.

The rearrangement links TRBV10-3 to TRBJ1-1; D call uncertain. V shed 1 base and J shed 4 bases, with 7 bases lying between them. From germline, CDR1 is ENHRY and CDR2 SYGVKD. CDR3 length: 13 amino acids. In nucleotides, the CDR3 is TGTGCCATCAGTGAGTTGCGTGGCACTGAAGCTTTCTTT. This encodes CAISELRGTEAFF.

This clone came up once. The chain couples TRBV6-4 to TRBJ1-1; D is unclear. V shed 4 bases and J shed 5 bases, with 20 bases lying between them. There are 16 residues in the CDR3. Germline CDR1 MRHNA, CDR2 SNTAGT. This CDR3 reads CASSALRLGFGTEAFF. The CDR3 DNA follows: TGTGCCAGCAGTGCCCTTAGGCTGGGATTTGGAACTGAAGCTTTCTTT.

This chain uses TRBV27 with TRBJ1-6; D possibly corresponds to TRBD1 (5 bases). The CDR3 covers 13 residues. Trimming stripped 4 bases from V and 6 bases from J, with 7 bases between. The germline CDR1 and CDR2 sequences are MNHEY and SMNVEV (reference sequence). Here the CDR3 DNA reads TGTGCCAGCAGTTACAGGTTTAATTCACCCCTCCACTTT. This encodes CASSYRFNSPLHF.

The chain employs TRBV5-4 and TRBJ2-7, with D possibly being TRBD1 (6 bases). Trimming pared 0 bases from V and 7 bases from J, leaving 8 bases between. The CDR3 runs to 12 residues. CDR1 and CDR2 from the germline V gene are SGHNT and YYREEE (reference sequence). CDR3 loop: CASSLGGLEQYF. In DNA, the CDR3 is TGTGCCAGCAGCTTGGGGGGGCTAGAGCAGTACTTC.

J is TRBJ2-3 and V is TRBV7-6; the match to TRBD2 covers 8 bases. The germline V gene encodes CDR1 SGHVS and CDR2 FNYEAQ. The V and J ends lost 1 base and 4 bases, in that order; junction bases with no gene match: 16. The CDR3 loop spans 19 amino acids. DNA of the CDR3: TGTGCCAGCAGCTTAGGGGGGGAATGGGGAGCGGGAGCGTCAGATACGCAGTATTTT. Protein: CASSLGGEWGAGASDTQYF.

The chain recombines TRBV29-1 with TRBJ2-5; the D gene is possibly TRBD1 (5 bases). This CDR3 comprises 16 residues. V lost 8 bases, J lost 1 base, and 23 bases lay in between. Germline lookup yields CDR1 SQVTM and CDR2 ANQGSEA. CDR3 in DNA: TGCAGCCTCCCAAGGACACCTAAAGGGGCCCAAGAGACCCAGTACTTC. Translation gives CSLPRTPKGAQETQYF.

This clone was found a few times. The chain links TRBV19 to TRBJ2-7; D gene ambiguous. This CDR3 has 15 amino acids. Germline V CDR1 and CDR2: LNHDA, SQIVND (reference sequence). V was clipped by 1 base and J by 2 bases, with 12 bases between them. This chain's CDR3 is CASSIGIGNPYEQYF. Here the CDR3 DNA reads TGTGCCAGTAGTATAGGTATAGGGAACCCCTACGAGCAGTACTTC.

This chain connects TRBV3-1 (or the pseudogene TRBV3-2) to TRBJ1-3; D is unresolved. The CDR3 extends over 11 amino acids. V gave up 4 bases and J gave up 6 bases, with 4 bases separating them. CDR1 is LGHDT, CDR2 YNNKEL, per germline (reference sequence). CDR3 sequence: CASSRENTIYF. The CDR3 DNA reads TGTGCCAGCAGCCGGGAAAACACCATATATTTT.

V usage is TRBV28 and J usage is TRBJ1-1; the D gene is possibly TRBD1 (6 bases). The CDR3 is 15 residues long. Germline CDR1 is MDHEN and CDR2 is SYDVKM. The V end was cut by 3 bases, the J end by 11 bases, with 22 bases between. CDR3 region: CASSFPGVGAGRAFF. Here the CDR3 DNA reads TGTGCCAGCAGTTTCCCCGGGGTGGGGGCAGGGAGGGCTTTCTTT.